The 15 T cell receptor beta chains listed next were all sequenced from one sample in a study of cytomegalovirus exposure and HLA in healthy donors. It was with 60 Vbeta and 13 Jbeta primers that the PCR ran. Data came from immunoSEQ multiplex PCR; TCRdb stores just in-frame clones and leaves some out. The sample contains around 180,000 clones, roughly 85% of which appear only once. The sample was PBMCs. These receptors were taken from a boy aged 2-15 years in good health and CMV-seronegative.

V and J are TRBV5-6 and TRBJ2-7, with TRBD1 matching 9 bases. The CDR3 is made up of 15 amino acids. J was trimmed by 3 bases and V by 7 bases; bases with no gene match: 11. CDR1 is SGHDT, CDR2 YYEEEE, per germline. CDR3 region: CASGSTGGNSYEQYV. The CDR3 region has the DNA TGTGCCAGCGGATCCACAGGGGGCAACAGCTACGAGCAGTACGTC.

The rearrangement links TRBV2 to TRBJ2-2; tentatively, D is TRBD2 (6 bases). Germline V gene lookup returns CDR1 SNHLY and CDR2 FYNNEI. The CDR3 spans 15 residues. Trimming left V 3 bases short and J 1 base short, with 9 bases between. CDR3 bases: TGTGCCAGCAGTGACGCGGGATTGAACACCGGGGAGCTGTTTTTT. Amino acids: CASSDAGLNTGELFF.

J is TRBJ1-2 and V is TRBV27; possibly TRBD1 for D (6 bases). The CDR3 covers 16 residues. Deletions cut 2 bases from V and 4 bases from J, with 17 bases between. CDR1 MNHEY and CDR2 SMNVEV come from the germline V gene (reference sequence). Here the CDR3 reads CASSLMSGVGGYGYTF. CDR3 coding DNA: TGTGCCAGCAGTTTAATGTCAGGGGTTGGGGGCTATGGCTACACCTTC.

The CDR3 bases are TGTGCCTGGAGTGTCCCAACTACAGGGGAGGGCAATCAGCCCCAGCATTTT. Residues: CAWSVPTTGEGNQPQHF. This rearrangement joins TRBV30 to TRBJ1-5; 7 nucleotides line up with TRBD1. The CDR3 consists of 17 residues. The germline V gene has CDR1 GTSNPN and CDR2 SVGIG (reference sequence). V trimming: 0 bases; J trimming: 2 bases; junction bases outside the gene matches: 10.

The genes are TRBV6-5 and TRBJ1-6; D possibly corresponds to TRBD1 (6 bases). Trimming stripped 6 bases from V and 8 bases from J, with 14 bases between. The CDR3 covers 14 residues. Germline V gives CDR1 MNHEY, CDR2 SVGAGI. CDR3 region: CASRSGQSYSPLHF. The CDR3 DNA sequence: TGTGCCAGCAGGTCTGGACAGTCGTATTCACCCCTCCACTTT.

The rearrangement joins TRBV10-3 to TRBJ2-3; 11 bases match TRBD2. This CDR3 is 16 amino acids long. The germline gives CDR1 ENHRY, CDR2 SYGVKD. J gave up 4 bases and V 6 bases, and 9 bases lay outside the gene matches. This CDR3 reads CAISATSGSVPDTQYF. CDR3 sequence (DNA): TGTGCCATCAGCGCAACTAGCGGGAGTGTTCCAGATACGCAGTATTTT.

This clone was seen a few times. The rearrangement uses TRBV28 and TRBJ2-5; 12 bases are shared with TRBD2. The CDR3 contains 16 residues. Germline V gene lookup returns CDR1 MDHEN and CDR2 SYDVKM. The V gene end was trimmed by 3 bases and the J gene end by 5 bases; junction bases not matched to a gene: 7. The CDR3 DNA reads as TGTGCCAGCAGTTTGCGGACTAGCGGGGTAGGGGAGACCCAGTACTTC. Amino acids: CASSLRTSGVGETQYF.

V is TRBV5-1 and J is TRBJ2-2; 7 bases agree with TRBD2. Per the germline V gene, CDR1 is SGHRS and CDR2 is YFSETQ. This CDR3 is built from 18 residues. The ends lost 2 bases at V and 5 bases at J; junction bases unmatched: 15. DNA of the CDR3: TGCGCCAGCAGCTTCGCGACCGGGACTACGGCGAGGACCGGGGAGCTGTTTTTT. Protein: CASSFATGTTARTGELFF. The whole variable domain, remainder taken from reference TRBV5-1 and TRBJ2-2, is KAGVTQTPRYLIKTRGQQVTLSCSPISGHRSVSWYQQTPGQGLQFLFEYFSETQRNKGNFPGRFSGRQFSNSRSEMNVSTLELGDSALYLCASSFATGTTARTGELFFGEGSRLTVL.

CDR3: CASSYSVQGLETQYF. The CDR3 DNA reads TGTGCCAGCAGTTACTCGGTACAGGGTCTGGAGACCCAGTACTTC. The chain combines TRBV6-5 with TRBJ2-5, with a tentative D call TRBD1 (6 bases). Trimming left V 0 bases short and J 5 bases short, with 13 bases between. The CDR3 spans 15 residues. Looked up from germline, CDR1 is MNHEY and CDR2 is SVGAGI.

V usage is TRBV5-4 and J usage is TRBJ2-2; 7 bases line up with TRBD2. Unmatched junction bases numbered 8, after V lost 4 bases and J lost 5 bases. Germline V gives CDR1 SGHNT, CDR2 YYREEE (reference sequence). The CDR3 is made up of 15 amino acids. The DNA for the CDR3 is TGTGCCAGCAGCGGGGGGGTTCGTGGAACCGGGGAGCTGTTTTTT. It yields the protein CASSGGVRGTGELFF.

The chain links TRBV6-1 to TRBJ1-4, with TRBD1 matching 8 bases. The CDR3 has 13 residues. With V trimmed by 6 bases and J by 9 bases, 6 bases remained unmatched. Germline V CDR1 and CDR2: MNHNS, SASEGT. CDR3: CASRLQGDQKLFF. For the CDR3, the DNA is TGTGCCAGCAGGCTACAGGGGGACCAAAAACTGTTTTTT.

This chain connects TRBV7-6 to TRBJ2-3; D is unclear. Germline assignment: CDR1 SGHVS and CDR2 FNYEAQ. Trimming shortened V by 2 bases and J by 5 bases, and 11 bases separated the two germline ends. This CDR3 is 14 amino acids long. CDR3 residues: CASSLNVEIDTQYF. As DNA, the CDR3 is TGTGCCAGCAGCTTAAATGTGGAGATAGATACGCAGTATTTT. The complete variable domain, with remaining parts taken from reference TRBV7-6 and TRBJ2-3, reads GAGVSQSPRYKVTKRGQDVALRCDPISGHVSLYWYRQALGQGPEFLTYFNYEAQQDKSGLPNDRFSAERPEGSISTLTIQRTEQRDSAMYRCASSLNVEIDTQYFGPGTRLTVL.

The J gene is TRBJ2-1, the V gene TRBV2; D is perhaps TRBD2 (5 bases). Germline values: CDR1 SNHLY, CDR2 FYNNEI. This CDR3 is built from 16 residues. Trimming took off 6 bases at V and 4 bases at J, with 19 bases between the two ends. The DNA for the CDR3 is TGTGCCAGCAGAGACTCTAGCTTCTCGGGTTACAATGAGCAGTTCTTC. Translated: CASRDSSFSGYNEQFF.

The chain has TRBV2 and TRBJ2-2; no firm D call. This CDR3 comprises 14 residues. Germline CDR1 is SNHLY and CDR2 is FYNNEI. Trimming took off 3 bases at V and 0 bases at J, with 5 bases between the two ends. CDR3 protein: CASSEAANTGELFF. DNA of the CDR3: TGTGCCAGCAGTGAGGCAGCGAACACCGGGGAGCTGTTTTTT.

The rearrangement joins TRBV5-1 to TRBJ1-5, with TRBD1 matching 8 bases. Germline V gives CDR1 SGHRS, CDR2 YFSETQ. Unmatched junction bases numbered 12, after V lost 4 bases and J lost 6 bases. This CDR3 has 16 residues. CDR3 DNA sequence: TGCGCCAGCAGCCTAACTACAGGGGGTGGAGGTCAGCCCCAGCATTTT. Translating gives CASSLTTGGGGQPQHF.